This TCR beta chain was sequenced during a study of memory CD4+ T cells and cytomegalovirus serostatus. The sort gate was single viable CD3+CD4+CD8-CD45RO+ cells for memory CD4+ T cells. As regards this clone: Its antigen is unknown.

Produced via immunoSEQ multiplex PCR; TCRdb's table is partial and in-frame only. The data contain about 44,000 clones, more than 65% of them singletons. General study findings and limits: The CMV-associated TCR signature appears largely within the CD4+ memory repertoire.

Trimming at V came to 4 bases and at J to 2 bases, leaving 9 bases not matched to a gene. Germline-derived CDR1 and CDR2 are SEHNR and FQNEAQ (reference sequence). CDR3 size: 17 residues. The TCR comes from an adult in good health and CMV-seronegative. The rearrangement uses TRBV7-9 and TRBJ2-3, with 10 bases aligning to TRBD2. Sequencing was done on a sample of memory CD4+ T cells from blood. The DNA for the CDR3 is TGTGCCAGCAGCTCCCCTCAACTAGCGGGGCTCACAGATACGCAGTATTTT. It encodes CASSSPQLAGLTDTQYF.